The clone carrying this TCR beta chain appeared a single time. The antigen is unknown. The data were taken from a study of OX40 agonist ivuxolimab in advanced cancers. Whole-study context: Prior checkpoint blockade (anti-PD-1, anti-PD-L1 or anti-CTLA-4) was permitted; approximately 41% had it. Study-wide points: Some of the nonresponding patients also showed low levels of normalized T-cell clonal expansion.

Autoimmune disease history or systemic immunosuppression led to patient exclusion. This CDR3 spans 13 amino acids. V was shortened by 2 bases and J by 3 bases, with 8 bases between the two germline ends. Germline values: CDR1 SGHNT, CDR2 YENEEA. Only in-frame clones appear in the TCRdb table, and some are missing; sequencing was by immunoSEQ multiplex PCR. The profile covers approximately 84,000 clones, with 94% appearing a single time and approximately 2.9% taken by the ten largest. The clonotype was recovered from an adult with an advanced solid tumor such as melanoma, head and neck, liver or kidney cancer. Sequencing used CD4+ or CD8+ T cells sorted from blood, obtained in a trial of the OX40 agonist ivuxolimab. V usage is TRBV11-3 and J usage is TRBJ2-7; D call uncertain. In nucleotides, the CDR3 is TGTGCCAGCAGCTTAAGGGCTGGCTACGAGCAGTACTTC. Protein sequence: CASSLRAGYEQYF.